This T cell receptor (beta chain) was captured by sequencing in a study of molecular identifiers for immune sequencing clone quantification. V lost 5 bases, J lost 4 bases, and 13 bases lay in between. The CDR3 has 14 residues. Looked up from germline, CDR1 is SGHAT and CDR2 is FQNNGV. There are many counts of this clonotype. TCRdb ran MiXCR on the PCR reads and lists one entry per CDR3 protein. The repertoire includes approximately 500,000 distinct CDR3 sequences, over 20% of them detected once, and 0.65% to 0.95% sits in the top ten. A CD8+CD4-CCR7+CD45RA+ phenotype served as the sorting definition for naive CD8 T cells.

The sequenced material came from naive CD8+ T cells from blood, with Jurkat cell RNA spiked in. Subset indicated: FACS-sorted CD8+CD4-CCR7+CD45RA+ naive T cells. The rearrangement uses TRBV11-2 and TRBJ2-3; D may be TRBD2 (5 bases). The source is a human donor in good health. Some libraries in this study had Jurkat cell RNA spiked in. In DNA form, the CDR3 reads TGTGCCAGCAGCGATCCACTAGAGGCAGATACGCAGTATTTT. Translation gives CASSDPLEADTQYF.